The 23 T cell receptor beta chains given below trace back to one sample, sequenced in a study of shared clonotypes between healthy human individuals. Libraries were prepared by immunoSEQ multiplex PCR; TCRdb keeps only in-frame clonotypes and omits some of them. This sample has millions of clones; 85% to 95% occur once, and the top ten carry 0.1% to 0.15%. The material sequenced was naive CD4+ T cells sorted from blood. Subset of the sample: CD45RA+ positively selected. The receptors were gathered from a man aged 18-30 years in good health.

The rearrangement uses TRBV11-3 and TRBJ2-3; 8 nucleotides align to TRBD2. Germline CDR1 is SGHNT and CDR2 is YENEEA. The length of the CDR3 is 14 residues. V lost 5 bases and J lost 2; bases outside the gene matches: 3. The CDR3 protein is CASSQLADTDTQYF. CDR3 DNA sequence: TGTGCCAGCAGCCAACTAGCGGACACAGATACGCAGTATTTT.

The genes are TRBV6-4 and TRBJ2-7, with TRBD2 as a possible D gene (5 bases). The V gene lost 0 bases and the J gene lost 3 bases, with 12 bases spanning the gap. The CDR3 covers 15 residues. Germline lookup yields CDR1 MRHNA and CDR2 SNTAGT. CDR3 sequence: CASSDSSSWDYEQYF. In DNA form, the CDR3 reads TGTGCCAGCAGTGACTCGTCTAGCTGGGACTACGAGCAGTACTTC.

The J gene is TRBJ2-7, the V gene TRBV7-2, with 8 nucleotides matching TRBD2. The length of the CDR3 is 15 residues. The V and J ends lost 1 base and 0 bases, in that order; junction bases with no gene match: 2. Per germline, CDR1 SGHTA and CDR2 FQGNSA. The chain's CDR3 is CASSLVGLASYEQYF. In nucleotides, the CDR3 is TGTGCCAGCAGCTTAGTAGGACTAGCCTCCTACGAGCAGTACTTC. Together with reference TRBV7-2 and TRBJ2-7, the CDR3 gives the full variable domain: GAGVSQSPSNKVTEKGKDVELRCDPISGHTALYWYRQSLGQGLEFLIYFQGNSAPDKSGLPSDRFSAERTGGSVSTLTIQRTQQEDSAVYLCASSLVGLASYEQYFGPGTRLTVT.

The J gene is TRBJ1-1, the V gene TRBV10-2; no definite D call. Germline CDR1 and CDR2: WSHSY and SAAADI. V lost 3 bases and J lost 8, with 7 bases in between. This CDR3 is built from 11 residues. The CDR3 spells CASSDAAEAFF. CDR3 in DNA: TGCGCCAGCAGTGATGCGGCCGAAGCTTTCTTT.

This rearrangement joins TRBV7-8 to TRBJ2-2; maybe TRBD2 (7 bases). Trimming left V 5 bases short and J 4 bases short, with 20 bases between. CDR1 SGHVS and CDR2 FQNEAQ come from the germline V gene. This CDR3 has 17 residues. CDR3 coding DNA: TGTGCCAGCAGCCCCGGGGGGCGGGGAAGTGTCACCGGGGAGCTGTTTTTT. Protein: CASSPGGRGSVTGELFF.

Concerning this clone: A much more abundant neighbour one base away suggests this may be a read error. This CDR3 is also generated by other DNA sequences in the sample. V usage is TRBV18 and J usage is TRBJ2-5; no firm D call. CDR1 and CDR2 (germline): KGHSH, LQKENI. This CDR3 has 13 amino acids. V dropped 3 bases and J dropped 0 bases, with 5 bases sitting between them. The CDR3 here is CASSPGHQETQYF. Written as DNA, the CDR3 is TGTGCCAGCTCACCCGGACACCAAGAGACCCAGTACTTC.

CDR3 nucleotide sequence: TGTGCCAGCAGTCCATCGGGACTCCACTCTGGAAACACCATATATTTT. Protein product: CASSPSGLHSGNTIYF. The chain uses TRBV28 and TRBJ1-3; D perhaps matches TRBD1 (5 bases). This CDR3 region has 16 residues. V was clipped by 5 bases and J by 0 bases, with 14 bases between them. Germline assignment: CDR1 MDHEN and CDR2 SYDVKM.

CDR3 protein: CASSPGQGIGYTF. The CDR3 bases are TGCGCCAGCAGCCCGGGACAGGGAATCGGCTACACCTTC. This chain uses TRBV4-3 with TRBJ1-2; 9 positions agree with TRBD1. Germline assignment: CDR1 LGHNA and CDR2 YSLEER. There are 13 residues in the CDR3. The V segment lost 4 bases and the J segment 8 bases; nucleotides outside the gene matches: 5.

The CDR3: CASRRGREKLFF. CDR3 in DNA: TGTGCCAGCAGGAGGGGGCGTGAAAAACTGTTTTTT. This chain links TRBV27 with TRBJ1-4; 7 bases align to TRBD1. After removal of 6 bases from V and 7 bases from J, the junction contained 2 bases not matched to a gene. This CDR3 is 12 amino acids long. Germline CDR1 reads MNHEY; CDR2 reads SMNVEV (reference sequence).

The chain employs TRBV6-5 and TRBJ2-7; D is unresolved. Germline V lookup: CDR1 MNHEY, CDR2 SVGAGI. With 0 bases removed from V and 4 bases from J, the gap between germline ends came to 10 bases. This CDR3 has 14 amino acids. CDR3 amino acids: CASSYSNTVYEQYF. CDR3 sequence (DNA): TGTGCCAGCAGTTACTCCAACACAGTGTACGAGCAGTACTTC.

The chain has TRBV6-1 and TRBJ2-7; 10 nucleotides match TRBD2. Germline CDR1 MNHNS, CDR2 SASEGT. Trimming removed 6 bases from V and 4 bases from J; junction bases left unmatched: 9. This CDR3 spans 15 amino acids. The CDR3 loop is CASRDSGGTGYEQYF. The CDR3 DNA is TGTGCCAGCAGAGATAGCGGGGGGACTGGTTACGAGCAGTACTTC.

V gene TRBV18 combines with J gene TRBJ1-4; D is uncertain. V shed 2 bases and J shed 3 bases, with 10 bases lying between them. The CDR3 has 15 amino acids. The germline V gene has CDR1 KGHSH and CDR2 LQKENI. The CDR3 reads CASSPSSGSNEKLFF. The CDR3 DNA reads TGTGCCAGCTCACCATCATCGGGTTCTAATGAAAAACTGTTTTTT.

V usage is TRBV5-6 and J usage is TRBJ2-7, with D unresolved. This CDR3 contains 14 residues. V shed 0 bases and J shed 0 bases, with 7 bases lying between them. Germline V gene data show CDR1 as SGHDT and CDR2 as YYEEEE. The CDR3 here is CASSLGGYSYEQYF. In DNA, the CDR3 is TGTGCCAGCAGCTTGGGGGGATACTCCTACGAGCAGTACTTC.

This clone was found once. Given a much more abundant clone one base away, this may be a read error. No conserved phenylalanine or tryptophan ends this CDR3, so it is likely a read error. This chain uses TRBV25-1 with TRBJ1-1; TRBD1 is a possible D gene (5 bases). Per the germline V gene, CDR1 is MGHDK and CDR2 is SYGVNS. V lost 2 bases, J lost 6 bases, and 16 bases lay in between. The CDR3 has 15 residues. In DNA, the CDR3 is TGTGCCAGCAGTGAAGAGGGGAGGGTGTTTCCTGAAGCTTTCTCT. Protein product: CASSEEGRVFPEAFS.

As for this clone: This sample includes further DNA sequences coding for the same CDR3. The chain carries TRBV11-2 and TRBJ2-5; 7 bases line up with TRBD1. J gave up 2 bases and V 4 bases, and 1 base lay outside the gene matches. This CDR3 spans 13 amino acids. Germline lookup yields CDR1 SGHAT and CDR2 FQNNGV. In DNA, the CDR3 is TGTGCCAGCAGCTCGGGACAGCAAGAGACCCAGTACTTC. It specifies CASSSGQQETQYF.

A single count supports this clone. This chain joins TRBV10-3 and TRBJ2-7; TRBD2 aligns across 12 bases. The length of the CDR3 is 15 residues. V shed 3 bases and J 7 bases; nucleotides not matched to a gene: 7. The V gene's germline CDR1 is ENHRY and CDR2 SYGVKD. The CDR3 DNA sequence: TGTGCCATCAGTGACCCGACTAGCGGGAGAATTGAGCAGTACTTC. This gives the protein CAISDPTSGRIEQYF.

This sequence joins TRBV27 and TRBJ2-7; 7 bases align to TRBD1. Germline V gives CDR1 MNHEY, CDR2 SMNVEV (reference sequence). V was pared by 4 bases and J by 8 bases, with 5 bases of the junction left unmatched. The CDR3 length is 12 residues. In nucleotides, the CDR3 is TGTGCCAGCAGTTCGACAGGGACCCAGCAGTACTTC. This codes for CASSSTGTQQYF.

This clone has a single count. The chain couples TRBV29-1 to TRBJ2-1, with 8 bases matching TRBD2. The CDR3 length is 18 residues. Germline CDR1 is SQVTM and CDR2 is ANQGSEA. V lost 0 bases to trimming and J lost 0 bases; unmatched junction nucleotides: 10. CDR3 sequence reads: CSVEDLLRSGSSYNEQFF. In DNA, the CDR3 is TGCAGCGTTGAAGATCTTCTGAGGAGCGGGAGCTCCTACAATGAGCAGTTCTTC.

The rearrangement joins TRBV10-1 to TRBJ2-4; 12 bases agree with TRBD2. The CDR3 extends over 15 amino acids. Germline V CDR1 and CDR2: WNHNN, SYGVQD (reference sequence). Unmatched junction bases numbered 7, after V lost 4 bases and J lost 9 bases. CDR3 bases: TGCGCCAGCAGTGGTCATGAACTAGCGGGAGGCATTCAGTACTTC. As protein: CASSGHELAGGIQYF.

The J gene is TRBJ2-5, the V gene TRBV7-9; 9 bases match TRBD1. With V trimmed by 4 bases and J by 3 bases, 6 bases remained unmatched. This CDR3 is 15 amino acids long. Germline V gives CDR1 SEHNR, CDR2 FQNEAQ (reference sequence). CDR3 nucleotide sequence: TGTGCCAGCAGCTCTCCCGGGACAGGGAAAGAGACCCAGTACTTC. It yields the protein CASSSPGTGKETQYF.

As regards this clone: This specimen includes other DNA sequences encoding the same CDR3. The V and J genes are TRBV6-5 and TRBJ1-5; D unclear. Germline CDR1 reads MNHEY; CDR2 reads SVGAGI. CDR3 length: 13 amino acids. The ends were cut back, 2 bases at V and 6 bases at J, with 8 bases in the middle. The CDR3 region has the DNA TGTGCCAGCAGTTACGTTAAGGGTCAGCCCCAGCATTTT. Its protein is CASSYVKGQPQHF.

With regard to this clone: This may be a read error: a much more frequent sequence differs by one nucleotide. Other DNA sequences within the sample encode an identical CDR3. The chain is built from TRBV28 and TRBJ1-2; D call uncertain. The V end was cut by 3 bases, the J end by 5 bases, with 10 bases between. There are 13 residues in the CDR3. From germline, CDR1 is MDHEN and CDR2 SYDVKM. CDR3 DNA: TGTGCCAGCAGTTTCCGGGGTGGGTATGGCTACACCTTC. Translating it yields CASSFRGGYGYTF.

V gene TRBV12-5 combines with J gene TRBJ2-2; 7 nucleotides match TRBD1. This CDR3 is 15 amino acids long. Germline V gene sequence: CDR1 LGHNT, CDR2 FRNRAP. V gave up 2 bases and J gave up 1 base; unmatched junction bases: 1. CDR3 amino acids: CASGLTGVNTGELFF. The CDR3 nucleotides are TGTGCTAGTGGTTTGACAGGGGTGAACACCGGGGAGCTGTTTTTT.